Shown below are 23 T cell receptor beta chains from a single sample sequenced in a study of vaccination and CD4 T cells after COVID-19 (dated by TCRdb to the early 2020s). Preparation of the library involved PCR. Sequencer: Illumina iSeq 100. DNA from cultured CD4+ T cells underwent TCR sequencing with the Oncomine TCR Beta short-read assay at the Johns Hopkins FTIC core. Through fastp at Q25 and MiXCR, TCRdb rebuilt clones from the public reads, retaining in-frame beta chains. Rows with a matching CDR3 protein are joined into one entry that keeps the most common DNA and genes. This sample is represented by 15,000 to 17,000 distinct CDR3 sequences; 45% to 65% of them were singletons. The top ten constitute over 9.5% of the sample. The treatment or condition label on this specimen signifies: approximately 10-day PBMC culture with coronavirus spike peptide pools or control peptides (ViraFEST assay).

These receptors' targets are unknown. Sequencing used CD4+ T cells from blood, cultured in vitro. These receptors came from a human donor who had recovered from COVID-19.

The table lists this clonotype with a few counts. This chain joins TRBV20-1 and TRBJ1-5, with TRBD1 matching over 7 bases. CDR1 and CDR2 (germline): DFQATT, SNEGSKA (reference sequence). The CDR3 has 18 amino acids. V lost 2 bases to trimming and J lost 3 bases; unmatched junction nucleotides: 16. The CDR3 loop reads CSARKGGTASGTNQPQHF. The CDR3 coding sequence is TGCAGTGCTAGAAAAGGGGGGACAGCTTCGGGTACCAATCAGCCCCAGCATTTT.

In this sample, this clonotype turned up a few times. The V call is TRBV15, the J call TRBJ1-4, with 8 positions matching TRBD1. CDR1 and CDR2 (germline): LNHNV, YYDKDF (reference sequence). There are 16 residues in the CDR3. V trimming: 0 bases; J trimming: 8 bases; junction bases outside the gene matches: 8. As DNA, the CDR3 is TGTGCCACCAGCAGAGATCTCAGGGGGCAGGGGGAAAAACTGTTTTTT. Residues: CATSRDLRGQGEKLFF.

The chain is built from TRBV10-3 and TRBJ2-7; TRBD1 matches 9 bases. The CDR3 length is 14 residues. The V segment lost 3 bases and the J segment 3 bases; nucleotides outside the gene matches: 3. Germline CDR1 and CDR2: ENHRY and SYGVKD. The CDR3 coding sequence is TGTGCCATCAGTGACGGGACAGGGTACTACGAGCAGTACTTC. Translated: CAISDGTGYYEQYF.

CDR3 region: CASRGFYGYTF. CDR3 nucleotide sequence: TGTGCCAGCAGAGGGTTCTATGGCTACACCTTC. The chain has TRBV27 and TRBJ1-2, with D uncertain. The V end was cut by 6 bases, the J end by 4 bases, with 6 bases between. The CDR3 is 11 residues long. Looked up from germline, CDR1 is MNHEY and CDR2 is SMNVEV (reference sequence).

This clonotype appeared a single time. The chain employs TRBV4-1 and TRBJ1-6; perhaps TRBD1 as D (6 bases). The CDR3 loop spans 16 amino acids. The germline gives CDR1 MGHRA, CDR2 YSYEKL. Trimming took 2 bases from V and 5 from J, leaving 13 bases between them. The CDR3 nucleotides are TGCGCCAGCAGCCAACTTTGGCCAGGGGATAATTCACCCCTCCACTTT. Its translation: CASSQLWPGDNSPLHF.

This clonotype was detected only a few times. V and J are TRBV20-1 and TRBJ1-2; D is uncertain. The CDR3 has 15 residues. Deletions cut 0 bases from V and 3 bases from J, with 14 bases between. Germline CDR1 and CDR2: DFQATT and SNEGSKA (reference sequence). The CDR3 DNA follows: TGCAGTGCTAGAGAGAGCGGTCTTACCTACTATGGCTACACCTTC. It translates to CSARESGLTYYGYTF.

This sequence joins TRBV11-2 and TRBJ2-7; D unclear. The CDR3 sequence is 14 residues long. Looked up from germline, CDR1 is SGHAT and CDR2 is FQNNGV. V was pared by 5 bases and J by 5 bases, with 16 bases between. In nucleotides, the CDR3 is TGTGCCAGCAGCCGACTCGCTACTCGCGACGAGCAGTACTTC. Its protein product is CASSRLATRDEQYF.

The V and J genes are TRBV15 and TRBJ2-1; unclear D gene. Trimming cost V 0 bases and J 5 bases, with 8 bases left between them. The length of the CDR3 is 14 residues. In germline, CDR1 is LNHNV, CDR2 YYDKDF (reference sequence). In nucleotides, the CDR3 is TGTGCCACCAGCAGAGACGACACTAACAATGAGCAGTTCTTC. Amino acid sequence: CATSRDDTNNEQFF.

The chain joins TRBV7-2 to TRBJ1-2; no definite D call. Trimming removed 7 bases at V and 4 bases at J, with 10 bases between. Germline CDR1 SGHTA, CDR2 FQGNSA. The CDR3 is 12 amino acids. CDR3 DNA sequence: TGTGCCAGCACCACTTCCAGCTATGGCTACACCTTC. This translates into CASTTSSYGYTF.

The J gene is TRBJ2-5, the V gene TRBV20-1; D possibly matches TRBD1 or TRBD2 (5 bases each). Germline values: CDR1 DFQATT, CDR2 SNEGSKA (reference sequence). The CDR3 spans 14 residues. V lost 4 bases and J 0 bases, leaving 12 bases between the germline ends. CDR3 sequence: CSANPLGHQETQYF. CDR3 bases: TGCAGTGCTAATCCCCTGGGACACCAAGAGACCCAGTACTTC.

V is TRBV20-1 and J is TRBJ2-5; 8 bases fit TRBD1. The length of the CDR3 is 16 residues. Trimming removed 0 bases from V and 2 bases from J; junction bases left unmatched: 8. The germline V gene encodes CDR1 DFQATT and CDR2 SNEGSKA (reference sequence). The CDR3 DNA sequence: TGCAGTGCTAGAGACGGCGACAGGGGCTGGCAAGAGACCCAGTACTTC. Protein: CSARDGDRGWQETQYF.

This chain links TRBV7-9 with TRBJ2-2; D is possibly TRBD1 (6 bases). With 5 bases removed from V and 5 bases from J, the gap between germline ends came to 15 bases. CDR3 length equals 15 residues. Germline V gives CDR1 SEHNR, CDR2 FQNEAQ (reference sequence). CDR3 region: CASSLTSRGTGELFF. The DNA of the CDR3 is TGTGCCAGCAGCCTCACTTCCAGGGGAACCGGGGAGCTGTTTTTT.

The chain employs TRBV19 and TRBJ2-3; D not resolved. The germline CDR1 and CDR2 sequences are LNHDA and SQIVND (reference sequence). The CDR3 length is 11 residues. V lost 10 bases, J lost 3 bases, and 8 bases lay in between. The CDR3 loop reads CATARTDTQYF. CDR3 bases: TGTGCCACCGCCCGGACAGATACGCAGTATTTT. Looking up the rest from reference TRBV19 and TRBJ2-3 gives the full variable domain: DGGITQSPKYLFRKEGQNVTLSCEQNLNHDAMYWYRQDPGQGLRLIYYSQIVNDFQKGDIAEGYSVSREKKESFPLTVTSAQKNPTAFYLCATARTDTQYFGPGTRLTVL.

V and J are TRBV19 and TRBJ1-5; 7 bases match TRBD1. Trimming cost V 6 bases and J 3 bases; bases outside gene matches: 2. Germline values: CDR1 LNHDA, CDR2 SQIVND (reference sequence). CDR3 length: 13 amino acids. The chain's CDR3 is CASRRGPNQPQHF. As DNA, the CDR3 is TGTGCCAGTAGGAGGGGGCCCAATCAGCCCCAGCATTTT.

The V call is TRBV10-2, the J call TRBJ1-5; the D is unclear. Germline V gene sequence: CDR1 WSHSY, CDR2 SAAADI. The CDR3 spans 18 residues. V lost 5 bases and J 5 bases, leaving 25 bases between the germline ends. The CDR3 spells CASSQWKLRKREDQPQHF. The DNA for the CDR3 is TGCGCCAGCAGTCAGTGGAAACTAAGAAAGCGGGAGGATCAGCCCCAGCATTTT.

The chain links TRBV29-1 to TRBJ1-2; 7 bases are a match to TRBD1. The length of the CDR3 is 14 residues. Trimming took 6 bases from V and 11 from J; bases not matched to a gene: 18. Germline CDR1 and CDR2: SQVTM and ANQGSEA. The DNA of the CDR3 is TGCAGCGTCCCAGAACAGACAGGGCCGGCGAGGTACACCTTC. Translated, it gives CSVPEQTGPARYTF.

This sequence joins TRBV6-2 or TRBV6-3 and TRBJ1-4; D not resolved. Germline CDR1 is MNHEY and CDR2 is SVGEGT. This CDR3 has 16 residues. V lost 8 bases to trimming and J lost 7 bases, with 23 bases between them. CDR3 amino acids: CASRFHSPGRSEKLFF. In DNA, the CDR3 is TGTGCCAGCCGCTTTCACAGTCCTGGACGGAGTGAAAAACTGTTTTTT.

This chain uses TRBV7-2 with TRBJ2-5; 14 bases are a match to TRBD2. Germline CDR1 reads SGHTA; CDR2 reads FQGNSA. There are 15 residues in the CDR3. V lost 4 bases to trimming and J lost 5 bases; unmatched junction nucleotides: 3. The CDR3 DNA sequence: TGTGCCAGCAGCTCGCGGACTAGCGGGGGGGAGACCCAGTACTTC. It specifies CASSSRTSGGETQYF.

The J gene is TRBJ1-1, the V gene TRBV19; D is undetermined. Germline CDR1 LNHDA, CDR2 SQIVND (reference sequence). The CDR3 totals 13 residues. Trimming stripped 5 bases from V and 1 base from J, with 8 bases between. The DNA for the CDR3 is TGTGCCAGTAGTGTGCGGGGGAACACTGAAGCTTTCTTT. Translating gives CASSVRGNTEAFF.

The rearrangement joins TRBV19 to TRBJ2-3, with a tentative D call TRBD1 (5 bases). This CDR3 contains 15 residues. Germline assignment: CDR1 LNHDA and CDR2 SQIVND (reference sequence). Deletions cut 7 bases from V and 6 bases from J, with 20 bases between. CDR3 sequence reads: CASKGMGSEVDTQYF. In nucleotides, the CDR3 is TGTGCCAGTAAGGGGATGGGATCCGAGGTCGATACGCAGTATTTT. The full variable domain, completed using reference TRBV19 and TRBJ2-3, is DGGITQSPKYLFRKEGQNVTLSCEQNLNHDAMYWYRQDPGQGLRLIYYSQIVNDFQKGDIAEGYSVSREKKESFPLTVTSAQKNPTAFYLCASKGMGSEVDTQYFGPGTRLTVL.

V and J are TRBV18 and TRBJ2-2; D is tentatively TRBD1 or TRBD2 (5 bases each). This CDR3 has 17 amino acids. V lost 1 base and J 4 bases, leaving 16 bases between the germline ends. From germline, CDR1 is KGHSH and CDR2 LQKENI. The CDR3 DNA is TGTGCCAGCTCACCACGGGGGAGAAGCGACCTCACCGGGGAGCTGTTTTTT. It codes for CASSPRGRSDLTGELFF.

J is TRBJ1-2 and V is TRBV6-2 or TRBV6-3; 8 bases align to TRBD1. The CDR3 covers 18 residues. CDR1 MNHEY and CDR2 SVGEGT come from the germline V gene. Trimming took 7 bases from V and 0 from J; bases not matched to a gene: 16. The CDR3 spells CASIQGGGQDGANYGYTF. The CDR3 region has the DNA TGTGCCAGCATCCAGGGCGGGGGACAGGATGGAGCTAACTATGGCTACACCTTC.

This clonotype was recorded only once. The gene calls are TRBV30 and TRBJ2-1; D remains ambiguous. V was shortened by 0 bases and J by 6 bases, with 6 bases between the two germline ends. CDR3 length: 12 amino acids. CDR1 and CDR2 from the germline V gene are GTSNPN and SVGIG (reference sequence). The CDR3 loop reads CAWSVDRNEQFF. The CDR3 region has the DNA TGTGCCTGGAGTGTAGACCGCAATGAGCAGTTCTTC.